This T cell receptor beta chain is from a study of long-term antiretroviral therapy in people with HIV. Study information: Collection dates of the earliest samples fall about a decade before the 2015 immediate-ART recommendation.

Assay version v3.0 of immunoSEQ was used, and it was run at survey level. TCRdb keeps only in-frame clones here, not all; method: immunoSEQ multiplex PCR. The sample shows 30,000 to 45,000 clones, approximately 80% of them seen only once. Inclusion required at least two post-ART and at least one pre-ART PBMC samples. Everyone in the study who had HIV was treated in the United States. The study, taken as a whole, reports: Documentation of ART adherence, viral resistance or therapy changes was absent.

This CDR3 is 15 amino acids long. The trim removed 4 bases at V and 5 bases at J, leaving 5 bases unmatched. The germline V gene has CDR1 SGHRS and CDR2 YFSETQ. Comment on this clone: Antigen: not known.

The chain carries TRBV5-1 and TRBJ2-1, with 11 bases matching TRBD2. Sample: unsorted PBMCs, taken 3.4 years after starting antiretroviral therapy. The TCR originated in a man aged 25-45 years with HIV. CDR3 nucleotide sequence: TGCGCCAGCAGCGCCGGGACTAGCGGTAACAATGAGCAGTTCTTC. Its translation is CASSAGTSGNNEQFF.